These 21 T cell receptor beta chains came from one sample sequenced in a study of blood T cell repertoires in COVID-19. Profiling relied on immunoSEQ multiplex PCR, and the TCRdb table lists in-frame clones only, not all of them. The table records approximately 250,000 clones, around 93% of them present only once. Sequencing input: PBMCs or T cells enriched from blood (not recorded which). Receptors were obtained from a man aged 40-49 years who had been exposed to COVID-19.

With regard to this clone: This CDR3 is also generated by other DNA sequences in the sample. The CDR3: CASSLAGSGNTIYF. CDR3 coding DNA: TGCGCCAGCAGCTTGGCAGGTTCTGGAAACACCATATATTTT. The J gene is TRBJ1-3, the V gene TRBV5-1; the D is unclear. The ends were cut back, 0 bases at V and 1 base at J, with 5 bases in the middle. The germline V gene has CDR1 SGHRS and CDR2 YFSETQ. CDR3 length equals 14 residues. The full variable domain, in which reference TRBV5-1 and TRBJ1-3 provide the parts outside the CDR3, is KAGVTQTPRYLIKTRGQQVTLSCSPISGHRSVSWYQQTPGQGLQFLFEYFSETQRNKGNFPGRFSGRQFSNSRSEMNVSTLELGDSALYLCASSLAGSGNTIYFGEGSWLTVV.

The chain joins TRBV7-2 to TRBJ1-1; 10 bases match TRBD1. The germline CDR1 and CDR2 sequences are SGHTA and FQGNSA. Trimming took 4 bases from V and 5 from J; bases not matched to a gene: 1. This CDR3 is built from 13 residues. The CDR3 protein is CASSWTGGTEAFF. The CDR3, as DNA: TGTGCCAGCAGCTGGACAGGGGGAACTGAAGCTTTCTTT.

This chain links TRBV9 with TRBJ1-4; 7 bases are a match to TRBD1. Germline values: CDR1 SGDLS, CDR2 YYNGEE. Trimming at V came to 4 bases and at J to 0 bases, leaving 6 bases not matched to a gene. The CDR3 contains 16 residues. The CDR3 spells CASSPNTGATNEKLFF. CDR3 DNA sequence: TGTGCCAGCAGCCCAAACACAGGGGCAACTAATGAAAAACTGTTTTTT. The full variable domain, its missing parts supplied by reference TRBV9 and TRBJ1-4, is DSGVTQTPKHLITATGQRVTLRCSPRSGDLSVYWYQQSLDQGLQFLIQYYNGEERAKGNILERFSAQQFPDLHSELNLSSLELGDSALYFCASSPNTGATNEKLFFGSGTQLSVL.

The V gene is TRBV6-5, the J gene TRBJ1-3; D possibly corresponds to TRBD1 (5 bases). The germline gives CDR1 MNHEY, CDR2 SVGAGI. The CDR3 totals 14 residues. V lost 6 bases to trimming and J lost 4 bases, with 13 bases between them. The CDR3 region has the DNA TGTGCCAGCAGGGGTCCGGGACTAGGAAACACCATATATTTT. Protein: CASRGPGLGNTIYF.

The chain recombines TRBV4-1 with TRBJ2-3; D is ambiguous. This CDR3 contains 15 residues. The germline V gene encodes CDR1 MGHRA and CDR2 YSYEKL. V was shortened by 2 bases and J by 3 bases, with 12 bases between the two germline ends. The CDR3 protein is CASSQSWPGTDTQYF. CDR3 DNA: TGCGCCAGCAGCCAAAGCTGGCCAGGTACAGATACGCAGTATTTT.

The chain uses TRBV7-9 and TRBJ1-1, with D unclear. Trimming cost V 5 bases and J 2 bases, with 9 bases left between them. In germline, CDR1 is SEHNR, CDR2 FQNEAQ (reference sequence). The CDR3 spans 13 residues. CDR3 sequence (DNA): TGTGCCAGCAGCCTAATGATAAACACTGAAGCTTTCTTT. Translated: CASSLMINTEAFF. Complete variable domain (other parts from reference TRBV7-9 and TRBJ1-1): DTGVSQNPRHKITKRGQNVTFRCDPISEHNRLYWYRQTLGQGPEFLTYFQNEAQLEKSRLLSDRFSAERPKGSFSTLEIQRTEQGDSAMYLCASSLMINTEAFFGQGTRLTVV.

V gene TRBV12-3 or TRBV12-4 combines with J gene TRBJ1-1, with D uncertain. The CDR3 is 12 amino acids. Trimming stripped 3 bases from V and 4 bases from J, with 6 bases between. The CDR3 DNA follows: TGTGCCAGCAGTTTTCTGGCCACTGAAGCTTTCTTT. Its translation: CASSFLATEAFF.

The chain joins TRBV5-4 to TRBJ1-1, with D possibly TRBD1 on 5 matching bases. The V and J ends lost 4 bases and 6 bases respectively, with 19 bases between them. Germline V gives CDR1 SGHNT, CDR2 YYREEE (reference sequence). The CDR3 length is 15 residues. The DNA for the CDR3 is TGTGCCAGCAGCCGTTACTGGGGGGAAAACGCTGAAGCTTTCTTT. This gives the protein CASSRYWGENAEAFF.

The chain has TRBV19 and TRBJ1-5, with D uncertain. The CDR3 runs 15 residues. Germline V lookup: CDR1 LNHDA, CDR2 SQIVND (reference sequence). Trimming removed 1 base from V and 2 bases from J, with 9 bases in between. CDR3 protein: CASSIAVYGNQPQHF. The CDR3 coding sequence is TGTGCCAGTAGTATAGCTGTCTACGGCAATCAGCCCCAGCATTTT.

V gene TRBV13 combines with J gene TRBJ2-7; 10 bases are a match to TRBD2. The CDR3 has 16 amino acids. V lost 5 bases to trimming and J lost 4 bases; unmatched junction nucleotides: 11. Germline assignment: CDR1 PRHDT and CDR2 FYEKMQ (reference sequence). The CDR3 DNA reads TGTGCCAGCAGCCCCTCCTATATAGCGGGAGGTTACGAGCAGTACTTC. It yields the protein CASSPSYIAGGYEQYF.

J is TRBJ1-4 and V is TRBV11-2; D gene unclear. The CDR3 loop spans 12 amino acids. Trimming removed 3 bases from V and 7 bases from J, with 6 bases in between. Germline CDR1 reads SGHAT; CDR2 reads FQNNGV. The CDR3 here is CASSFEVEKLFF. In nucleotides, the CDR3 is TGTGCCAGCAGCTTCGAGGTTGAAAAACTGTTTTTT.

CDR3 nucleotides: TGTGCCAGCAGCCCCGGACAGGGGCCATCTAATGAAAAACTGTTTTTT. Translating it yields CASSPGQGPSNEKLFF. This rearrangement joins TRBV5-8 to TRBJ1-4, with 9 bases identical to TRBD1. V lost 4 bases and J lost 3; bases outside the gene matches: 7. Germline values: CDR1 SGHTS, CDR2 YDEGEE. This CDR3 comprises 16 residues.

The CDR3 DNA reads as TGTGCCTGGAGCGGGAGCGGGAGTGCGTACAATGAGCAGTTCTTC. Its translation: CAWSGSGSAYNEQFF. The V gene is TRBV30, the J gene TRBJ2-1, with 8 bases aligning to TRBD2. The germline V gene has CDR1 GTSNPN and CDR2 SVGIG (reference sequence). The CDR3 covers 15 residues. Unmatched junction bases numbered 8, after V lost 3 bases and J lost 4 bases.

The V and J genes are TRBV28 and TRBJ1-2; D might be TRBD1 (6 bases). Germline V gene sequence: CDR1 MDHEN, CDR2 SYDVKM. This CDR3 spans 14 amino acids. Trimming removed 8 bases from V and 6 bases from J, with 19 bases in between. CDR3 sequence reads: CASRRRGTRDGYTF. In nucleotides, the CDR3 is TGTGCCAGCCGACGAAGGGGGACGAGAGATGGCTACACCTTC.

This clone was counted only a few times. The chain employs TRBV7-9 and TRBJ1-4, with 7 bases matching TRBD1. CDR1 and CDR2 (germline): SEHNR, FQNEAQ (reference sequence). V lost 5 bases, J lost 7 bases, and 7 bases stayed unmatched. The CDR3 spans 14 residues. CDR3 in amino acids: CASSTRQGGEKLFF. CDR3 DNA: TGTGCCAGCAGCACTCGACAGGGCGGTGAAAAACTGTTTTTT.

The DNA of the CDR3 is TGTGCCATCAGTGAGCGGGACACCAACACCGGGGAGCTGTTTTTT. Protein sequence: CAISERDTNTGELFF. The chain links TRBV10-3 to TRBJ2-2; D may be TRBD1 (6 bases). This CDR3 comprises 15 residues. CDR1 is ENHRY and CDR2 is SYGVKD in the germline V gene. The ends were cut back, 2 bases at V and 2 bases at J, with 9 bases in the middle.

The chain has TRBV27 and TRBJ2-1; D is perhaps TRBD2 (5 bases). Germline V gives CDR1 MNHEY, CDR2 SMNVEV (reference sequence). CDR3 length equals 15 residues. Trimming shortened V by 7 bases and J by 2 bases, and 15 bases separated the two germline ends. As DNA, the CDR3 is TGTGCCAGCACCCGAGGAGGCAGGACCTACAATGAGCAGTTCTTC. This codes for CASTRGGRTYNEQFF.

The chain employs TRBV19 and TRBJ1-5; 7 bases match TRBD1. CDR3 length equals 14 residues. With V trimmed by 6 bases and J by 6 bases, 8 bases remained unmatched. Germline V gene lookup returns CDR1 LNHDA and CDR2 SQIVND (reference sequence). The CDR3 DNA follows: TGTGCCAGTAGAACAGTTCAGGGGGGTCAGCCCCAGCATTTT. Translating it yields CASRTVQGGQPQHF.

V and J are TRBV7-9 and TRBJ2-1; 12 bases are shared with TRBD2. V gave up 3 bases and J gave up 7 bases; unmatched junction bases: 4. Germline-derived CDR1 and CDR2 are SEHNR and FQNEAQ (reference sequence). The CDR3 runs to 15 residues. This CDR3 reads CASSFQLAGGNEQFF. For the CDR3, the DNA is TGTGCCAGCAGCTTTCAGCTAGCGGGAGGGAATGAGCAGTTCTTC. Complete variable domain (other parts from reference TRBV7-9 and TRBJ2-1): DTGVSQNPRHKITKRGQNVTFRCDPISEHNRLYWYRQTLGQGPEFLTYFQNEAQLEKSRLLSDRFSAERPKGSFSTLEIQRTEQGDSAMYLCASSFQLAGGNEQFFGPGTRLTVL.

The J gene is TRBJ1-6, the V gene TRBV28; D not resolved. The V end lost 5 bases, the J end lost 5 bases, and 10 bases lay between the germline ends. Per germline, CDR1 MDHEN and CDR2 SYDVKM. CDR3 length: 14 residues. CDR3 coding DNA: TGTGCCAGCAGTCCGACATTGAATAATTCACCCCTCCACTTT. Protein sequence: CASSPTLNNSPLHF.

About this clone: This sample also contains other DNA sequences that code for the same CDR3. This CDR3 reads CASSAPGQGDTEAFF. CDR3 sequence (DNA): TGTGCCAGTAGTGCTCCGGGACAGGGGGACACTGAAGCTTTCTTT. This chain joins TRBV19 and TRBJ1-1; TRBD1 matches at 11 bases. The germline V gene has CDR1 LNHDA and CDR2 SQIVND (reference sequence). There are 15 residues in the CDR3. Germline trimming cut 5 bases from V and 3 bases from J; bases unmatched to any gene: 5.